The entry below describes one T cell receptor beta chain. V was cut by 6 bases and J by 10 bases, with 10 bases left in between. The CDR3 has 11 amino acids. The V gene's germline CDR1 is MDHEN and CDR2 SYDVKM. These data come from a study of blood T cell repertoires in COVID-19. Study details: The analysed material was cDNA or gDNA that came from T cells, B-cell-depleted T cells, or PBMCs.

The protocol was immunoSEQ multiplex PCR, while the TCRdb copy is restricted to in-frame clones and leaves out a portion. In the table there are 25,000 to 35,000 clones, roughly nine tenths of which are singletons. This receptor was taken from a human donor with active COVID-19. The donor label of this sample is uncertain. The gene calls are TRBV28 and TRBJ2-1; a possible D gene is TRBD2 (5 bases). The sample was peripheral blood. CDR3 region: CASRLEREQFF. In nucleotides, the CDR3 is TGTGCCAGCAGACTCGAGCGGGAGCAGTTCTTC.